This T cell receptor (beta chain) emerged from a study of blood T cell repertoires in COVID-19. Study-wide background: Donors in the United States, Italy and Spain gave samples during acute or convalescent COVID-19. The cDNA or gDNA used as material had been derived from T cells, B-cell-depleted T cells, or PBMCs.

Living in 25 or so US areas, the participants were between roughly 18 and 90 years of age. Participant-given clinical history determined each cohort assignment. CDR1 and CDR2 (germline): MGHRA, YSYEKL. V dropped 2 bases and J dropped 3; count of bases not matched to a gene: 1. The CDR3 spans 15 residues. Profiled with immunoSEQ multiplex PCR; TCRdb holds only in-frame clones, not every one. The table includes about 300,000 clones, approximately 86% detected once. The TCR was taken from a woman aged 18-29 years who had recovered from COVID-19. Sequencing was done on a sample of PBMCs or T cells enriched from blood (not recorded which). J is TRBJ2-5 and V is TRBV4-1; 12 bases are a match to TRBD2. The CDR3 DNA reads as TGCGCCAGCAGCCAACCTAGCGGGGGGGAAGAGACCCAGTACTTC. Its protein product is CASSQPSGGEETQYF.